The rows below give T cell receptor beta chains drawn from one sample of a study of T cell repertoires in cytomegalovirus infection. TCRdb re-called the reads with MiXCR, one entry per CDR3 protein. The top ten clones hold about 14% of a sample with about 920,000 distinct CDR3 sequences, less than 40% of them seen once. For these TCRs, the target antigens are not known. This specimen was cultured CD8+ T cells from PBMCs, taken from culture after CMV antigen stimulation. The receptors stem from a human donor in good health (CMV status not recorded). Some clones in this sample may be carry-over from other donors' samples. Each CDR3 is given with its conserved first and last residue. The D gene is left open where the match is weak. Expanded clones get a size class; other rows say once, few or many, or leave the size out.

V gene	J gene	clone size	D gene	CDR3 DNA	CDR3 protein
TRBV7-8	TRBJ2-5	many	-	TGTGCCAGCAACTCGGACTTCAACCAAGAGACCCAGTACTTC	CASNSDFNQETQYF
TRBV12-3/TRBV12-4	TRBJ2-2	-	TRBD1	TGTGCCAGCAGTCCCCTAAGGGGGCGGAACACCGGGGAGCTGTTTTTT	CASSPLRGRNTGELFF
TRBV6-2/TRBV6-3	TRBJ2-1	few	-	TGTGCCAGCAGTTACTCGGGGGTCGGGTACAATGAGCAGTTCTTC	CASSYSGVGYNEQFF
TRBV7-2	TRBJ2-5	-	-	TGTGCCAGCAGCTTAGTAGGGGGGGGGCTGGGGACCCAGTACTTC	CASSLVGGGLGTQYF
TRBV7-6	TRBJ2-7	-	TRBD2	TGTGCCAGCAGCTTACGGGGGGTGGTCCACGAGCAGTACTTC	CASSLRGVVHEQYF
TRBV19	TRBJ1-2	few	-	TGTGCCAGTTGGGCCCCCCCCCGCGGCTACACCTTC	CASWAPPRGYTF
TRBV11-2	TRBJ1-1	few	-	TGTGCCAGCAGCTTAGAGTGGTCTGACACTGAAGCTTTCTTT	CASSLEWSDTEAFF
TRBV15	TRBJ2-2	few	-	TGTGCCACCAGCAGAGATGGTCCCCTCGGCGGGGAGCTGTTTTTT	CATSRDGPLGGELFF
TRBV7-6	TRBJ2-1	many	TRBD1	TGTGCCAGCAGCTTACAGACAGGGGAGAGCTCCTACAATGAGCAGTTCTTC	CASSLQTGESSYNEQFF
TRBV11-1	TRBJ2-6	few	-	TGTGCCAGCAGCTTAGACACTTCTACCTTCTCTGGGGCCAACGTCCTGACTTTC	CASSLDTSTFSGANVLTF
TRBV29-1	TRBJ1-1	few	-	TGCAGCGTCGTACAGGGGAACACTGAAGCTTTCTTT	CSVVQGNTEAFF
TRBV14	TRBJ2-7	-	TRBD1	TGTGCCAGCAGCCAAAGGGGGCGAGGCTACGAGCAGTACTTC	CASSQRGRGYEQYF
TRBV7-2	TRBJ1-2	many	-	TGTGCCAGCAGCCCATGGACAGAGAATCATAACTATGGCTACACCTTC	CASSPWTENHNYGYTF
TRBV7-6	TRBJ2-5	-	-	TGTGCCAGCAGCTTATTAGCTTCCGGGCAGCAAGAGACCCAGTACTTC	CASSLLASGQQETQYF
TRBV12-3/TRBV12-4	TRBJ1-5	-	-	TGTGCCAGCAGGGAGAACAATCAGCCCCAGCATTTT	CASRENNQPQHF
TRBV7-9	TRBJ1-2	-	-	TGTGCCAGCAGCCAAACAGGATCCGACAACTATGGCTACACCTTC	CASSQTGSDNYGYTF
TRBV5-1	TRBJ2-1	-	TRBD2	TGCGCCAGCAGCTGGACTAGCGGGGGGGTTACTGAGCAGTTCTTC	CASSWTSGGVTEQFF
TRBV7-6	TRBJ1-2	many	TRBD1	TGTGCCAGCAGCGTGGGGACAGGGTCTGGCTACACCTTC	CASSVGTGSGYTF
TRBV3-1	TRBJ2-3	-	-	TGTGCCAGCAGCCAATCCCCAGATACGCAGTATTTT	CASSQSPDTQYF
TRBV2	TRBJ2-4	-	-	TGTGCCAGCAGTGAAGCGCTTTGGTTTCTCTTAGCCAAAAACATTCAGTACTTC	CASSEALWFLLAKNIQYF
TRBV29-1	TRBJ2-1	-	TRBD2	TGCAGCGTCCTCGGACTAGCGGGGGGGCCGTCCTACAATGAGCAGTTCTTC	CSVLGLAGGPSYNEQFF
TRBV29-1	TRBJ1-4	-	-	TGCAGCGTTCTGACTGGGAGGGATGAAAAACTGTTTTTT	CSVLTGRDEKLFF
TRBV9	TRBJ2-5	-	-	TGTGCCAGCAGCGTTCGCGGCGGAGGGAACCAAGAGACCCAGTACTTC	CASSVRGGGNQETQYF
TRBV27	TRBJ1-4	-	-	TGTGCCAGCAGTCGGGGATCAACTAATGAAATACTGTTTTTT	CASSRGSTNEILFF
TRBV10-3	TRBJ1-6	-	-	TGTGCCATCGCCGGCGCAGGGACTAATTCACCCCTCCACTTT	CAIAGAGTNSPLHF
TRBV7-8	TRBJ1-5	many	-	TGTGCCAGCAGCGACAGAAGTAGCAATCAGCCCCAGCATTTT	CASSDRSSNQPQHF
TRBV7-2	TRBJ2-3	-	TRBD2	TGTGCCAGCAGCTTAGGAGCGGGGACGCGATGGGGTACGCAGTATTTT	CASSLGAGTRWGTQYF
TRBV6-6	TRBJ1-5	few	-	TGTGCCAGCAGTTGGAGAGAGAATCAGCCCCAGCATTTT	CASSWRENQPQHF
TRBV6-5	TRBJ1-5	few	-	TGTGCCAGTAACAGATACTTAAGCAATCAGCCCCAGCATTTT	CASNRYLSNQPQHF
TRBV14	TRBJ1-1	-	-	TGTGCCAGCAGCCAAGATGGGCGGACGAACACTGAAGCTTTCTTT	CASSQDGRTNTEAFF
TRBV6-1	TRBJ1-2	-	-	TGTGCCACCTTAGGCACCCGAGGCTACACCTTC	CATLGTRGYTF
TRBV15	TRBJ2-1	-	TRBD1	TGTGCCACCAGCAGAGATCGCAGGGGGCCGGGCAATGAGCAGTTCTTC	CATSRDRRGPGNEQFF
TRBV10-3	TRBJ2-1	-	-	TGTGCCATCAGTGGAGGCAGTCCGGGGGAGCAGTTCTTC	CAISGGSPGEQFF
TRBV5-4	TRBJ2-5	-	-	TGTGCCAGCAGGGAGGGCGCAGGGACGAGGGAGACCCAGTACTTC	CASREGAGTRETQYF
TRBV5-5	TRBJ2-7	once	TRBD1	TGTGCCAGCAGCTTCTCCGGGACAGGGTCCGACGAGCAGTACTTC	CASSFSGTGSDEQYF
TRBV7-9	TRBJ2-1	few	-	TGTGCCAGCAGCTACGGACATTCCAATGAGCAGTTCTTC	CASSYGHSNEQFF